Listed below are T cell receptor beta chains from one sample, sequenced in a study of early stage breast cancer tumors. TCRdb keeps only in-frame clones here, not all; method: immunoSEQ multiplex PCR. The sample has roughly 14,000 clones, roughly 83% seen once. Sequencing was done on a sample of normal breast tissue next to the tumor. These receptors were collected from a person aged 45-60 years with breast cancer. Both conserved end residues are part of each CDR3. A D gene is named only where the DNA matches it firmly. Expanded clones get a size class; other rows say once, few or many, or leave the size out.

V gene: TRBV29-1; clone size: once; D gene: -; J gene: TRBJ1-2; CDR3 DNA: TGCAGCGTTAAACCCACACGGGGTCTCAGTGGCTACACCTTC; CDR3 protein: CSVKPTRGLSGYTF
V gene: TRBV18; clone size: -; D gene: -; J gene: TRBJ1-1; CDR3 DNA: TGTGCCAGCTCACCAGACCAGAACACTGAAGCTTTCTTT; CDR3 protein: CASSPDQNTEAFF
V gene: TRBV30; clone size: -; D gene: TRBD1; J gene: TRBJ2-7; CDR3 DNA: TGTGCCTGGAGCGGGACAGTCCCTTACGAGCAGTACTTC; CDR3 protein: CAWSGTVPYEQYF
V gene: TRBV27; clone size: -; D gene: TRBD1; J gene: TRBJ1-3; CDR3 DNA: TGTGCCAGCAGATCGCCAGGGGGCTCTGGAAACACCATATATTTT; CDR3 protein: CASRSPGGSGNTIYF
V gene: TRBV6-5; clone size: -; D gene: -; J gene: TRBJ2-7; CDR3 DNA: TGTGCCAGCAGACGCCCCGAGGGCGAGCAGTACTTC; CDR3 protein: CASRRPEGEQYF
V gene: TRBV15; clone size: few; D gene: TRBD1; J gene: TRBJ1-2; CDR3 DNA: TGTGCCACCAGTAACAGGGGAATCTATGGCTACACCTTC; CDR3 protein: CATSNRGIYGYTF
V gene: TRBV10-3; clone size: -; D gene: TRBD2; J gene: TRBJ2-5; CDR3 DNA: TGTGCCATCAGTGCCTTCGGGGGGGCGAGCCAAGAGACCCAGTACTTC; CDR3 protein: CAISAFGGASQETQYF
V gene: TRBV28; clone size: -; D gene: TRBD1; J gene: TRBJ1-1; CDR3 DNA: TGTGCCAGCAGTTTGGGACAGGGGATGAACACTGAAGCTTTCTTT; CDR3 protein: CASSLGQGMNTEAFF
V gene: TRBV13; clone size: -; D gene: -; J gene: TRBJ2-1; CDR3 DNA: TGTGCCAGCAGCTTAGCTGGGGCTGAGCAGTTCTTC; CDR3 protein: CASSLAGAEQFF
V gene: TRBV29-1; clone size: -; D gene: -; J gene: TRBJ2-3; CDR3 DNA: TGCAGCGTTGAAGATCCCGGAGGATCAGATACGCAGTATTTT; CDR3 protein: CSVEDPGGSDTQYF
V gene: TRBV30; clone size: -; D gene: -; J gene: TRBJ1-5; CDR3 DNA: TGTGCCTGGAGTAACGTATTCAATCAGCCCCAGCATTTT; CDR3 protein: CAWSNVFNQPQHF
V gene: TRBV5-1; clone size: -; D gene: -; J gene: TRBJ1-1; CDR3 DNA: TGCGCCAGCAGCTTGCAAACAGCGGCTAGTACTGAAGCTTTCTTT; CDR3 protein: CASSLQTAASTEAFF
V gene: TRBV27; clone size: -; D gene: -; J gene: TRBJ2-1; CDR3 DNA: TGTGCCAGCAGTTACCAGAGGGGGGGGAATGAGCAGTTCTTC; CDR3 protein: CASSYQRGGNEQFF
V gene: TRBV19; clone size: -; D gene: -; J gene: TRBJ2-1; CDR3 DNA: TGTGCCAGTAACCTAGGGAGCACCTACAATGAGCAGTTCTTC; CDR3 protein: CASNLGSTYNEQFF
V gene: TRBV11-1; clone size: -; D gene: TRBD2; J gene: TRBJ2-1; CDR3 DNA: TGTGCCAGCAGCCCACGACTAGCGCTATACAATGAGCAGTTCTTC; CDR3 protein: CASSPRLALYNEQFF
V gene: TRBV4-1; clone size: -; D gene: TRBD1; J gene: TRBJ2-1; CDR3 DNA: TGCGCCAGCAGCCACGGACAGGGGGCAGGGAACAATGAGCAGTTCTTC; CDR3 protein: CASSHGQGAGNNEQFF
V gene: TRBV2; clone size: few; D gene: -; J gene: TRBJ1-1; CDR3 DNA: TGTGCCAGCAGCCCGGGACCGCGGAACACTGAAGCTTTCTTT; CDR3 protein: CASSPGPRNTEAFF
V gene: TRBV30; clone size: -; D gene: -; J gene: TRBJ1-1; CDR3 DNA: TGTGCCTGGTTACAGGGAGATTCTATGAACACTGAAGCTTTCTTT; CDR3 protein: CAWLQGDSMNTEAFF
V gene: TRBV28; clone size: -; D gene: -; J gene: TRBJ1-5; CDR3 DNA: TGTGCCACACTTCCAGGGTTGGGAAATCAGCCCCAGCATTTT; CDR3 protein: CATLPGLGNQPQHF
V gene: TRBV28; clone size: few; D gene: -; J gene: TRBJ1-1; CDR3 DNA: TGTGCCAGCAGTTTATCGCGGGCTGAAGCTTTCTTT; CDR3 protein: CASSLSRAEAFF
V gene: TRBV19; clone size: -; D gene: -; J gene: TRBJ1-2; CDR3 DNA: TGTGCCAGTAGTATCGACTATGGGGGTGGCTACACCTTC; CDR3 protein: CASSIDYGGGYTF
V gene: TRBV2; clone size: -; D gene: TRBD1; J gene: TRBJ2-4; CDR3 DNA: TGTGCCAGCAGTGATCCCAGGACAGGGTTGTGGAGGACGTACTTC; CDR3 protein: CASSDPRTGLWRTYF
V gene: TRBV5-4; clone size: few; D gene: -; J gene: TRBJ1-2; CDR3 DNA: TGTGCCAGCAGCTTGGTGGGCCTTTACTATGGCTACACCTTC; CDR3 protein: CASSLVGLYYGYTF
V gene: TRBV27; clone size: -; D gene: TRBD1; J gene: TRBJ1-2; CDR3 DNA: TGTGCCAGCAGTTTATACGGCGGGGGACAGGGTCTGGGTGGCTACACCTTC; CDR3 protein: CASSLYGGGQGLGGYTF
V gene: TRBV7-2; clone size: -; D gene: -; J gene: TRBJ2-3; CDR3 DNA: TGTGCCAGCACCCGTCAAGGAGCGGTGAGCACAGATACGCAGTATTTT; CDR3 protein: CASTRQGAVSTDTQYF
V gene: TRBV19; clone size: -; D gene: TRBD2; J gene: TRBJ2-7; CDR3 DNA: TGTGCCAGTACTCCAAATAGCGGGAGCTTAAGGTTCGGTCCGCGGTACTTC; CDR3 protein: CASTPNSGSLRFGPRYF
V gene: TRBV9; clone size: -; D gene: TRBD1; J gene: TRBJ1-2; CDR3 DNA: TGTGCCAGCAGCCTTAGGACAGGGTGGGGCTACACCTTC; CDR3 protein: CASSLRTGWGYTF
V gene: TRBV5-1; clone size: -; D gene: TRBD1; J gene: TRBJ1-2; CDR3 DNA: TGCGCCAGCAGCACGGGACAGGCCAACTATGGCTACACCTTC; CDR3 protein: CASSTGQANYGYTF
V gene: TRBV29-1; clone size: -; D gene: -; J gene: TRBJ1-1; CDR3 DNA: TGCAGCGCCCGGGAGGTCACTGAAGCTTTCTTT; CDR3 protein: CSAREVTEAFF
V gene: TRBV6-6; clone size: -; D gene: TRBD1; J gene: TRBJ1-5; CDR3 DNA: TGTGCCAGCAGCGCAAGGGACAGGGGTGAGAATCAGCCCCAGCATTTT; CDR3 protein: CASSARDRGENQPQHF
V gene: TRBV5-1; clone size: -; D gene: TRBD1; J gene: TRBJ2-2; CDR3 DNA: TGCGCCAGCAGCAGGGACAGGGTGAACACCGGGGAGCTGTTTTTT; CDR3 protein: CASSRDRVNTGELFF
V gene: TRBV5-6; clone size: -; D gene: TRBD2; J gene: TRBJ2-7; CDR3 DNA: TGTGCCAGCAGCCTGGGACTAGCGGGGTTTCGGGAGCAGTACTTC; CDR3 protein: CASSLGLAGFREQYF
V gene: TRBV18; clone size: -; D gene: -; J gene: TRBJ2-7; CDR3 DNA: TGTGCCAGCTCCCCTTTTGAGGGCCTCTCCTACGAGCAGTACTTC; CDR3 protein: CASSPFEGLSYEQYF
V gene: TRBV2; clone size: -; D gene: -; J gene: TRBJ2-7; CDR3 DNA: TGTGCCAGCATTACAATAACGGGACACGAGCAGTACTTC; CDR3 protein: CASITITGHEQYF
V gene: TRBV11-3; clone size: -; D gene: -; J gene: TRBJ2-3; CDR3 DNA: TGTGCCAGCAGCTTTGGGGGGGGCATGACAGATACGCAGTATTTT; CDR3 protein: CASSFGGGMTDTQYF
V gene: TRBV7-2; clone size: few; D gene: -; J gene: TRBJ2-5; CDR3 DNA: TGTGCCAGCAGCTTAAGCCAACCGTACCAAGAGACCCAGTACTTC; CDR3 protein: CASSLSQPYQETQYF
V gene: TRBV15; clone size: -; D gene: TRBD1; J gene: TRBJ1-4; CDR3 DNA: TGTGCCACCAGCAGATCACAGGGGGTGTATGGAAAACTGTTTTTT; CDR3 protein: CATSRSQGVYGKLFF
V gene: TRBV7-9; clone size: -; D gene: -; J gene: TRBJ1-5; CDR3 DNA: TGTGCCAGCAGCTTAGTGGGGGGTTTCAATCAGCCCCAGCATTTT; CDR3 protein: CASSLVGGFNQPQHF
V gene: TRBV5-1; clone size: -; D gene: -; J gene: TRBJ2-3; CDR3 DNA: TGCGCCAGCAGCTTGGGTCAGGAGACAGATACGCAGTATTTT; CDR3 protein: CASSLGQETDTQYF
V gene: TRBV19; clone size: -; D gene: -; J gene: TRBJ2-1; CDR3 DNA: TGTGCCAGTAGGGACAGCTCCTACAATGAGCAGTTCTTC; CDR3 protein: CASRDSSYNEQFF
V gene: TRBV7-2; clone size: -; D gene: -; J gene: TRBJ2-7; CDR3 DNA: TGTGCCAGCAGCTTAGGCAGATTCTACGAGCAGTACTTC; CDR3 protein: CASSLGRFYEQYF
V gene: TRBV27; clone size: -; D gene: -; J gene: TRBJ1-6; CDR3 DNA: TGTGCCAGCAGTTTATCGGCGGGGGTTGGCTCACCCCTCCACTTT; CDR3 protein: CASSLSAGVGSPLHF
V gene: TRBV28; clone size: -; D gene: -; J gene: TRBJ1-5; CDR3 DNA: TGTGCCAGCAGTTTAGGTGTGAGGGTTCGACGGAATCAGCCCCAGCATTTT; CDR3 protein: CASSLGVRVRRNQPQHF
V gene: TRBV6-5; clone size: few; D gene: TRBD1; J gene: TRBJ1-4; CDR3 DNA: TGTGCCAGCAGTTACTCGGGACAGCCTAATGAAAAACTGTTTTTT; CDR3 protein: CASSYSGQPNEKLFF
V gene: TRBV28; clone size: -; D gene: TRBD1; J gene: TRBJ2-7; CDR3 DNA: TGTGCCAGCGCCCTGCGACAGGGGCCTACCTACGAGCAGTACTTC; CDR3 protein: CASALRQGPTYEQYF
V gene: TRBV2; clone size: -; D gene: -; J gene: TRBJ2-3; CDR3 DNA: TGTGCCAGCAGTGAGGTCAAGGAGACCACAGATACGCAGTATTTT; CDR3 protein: CASSEVKETTDTQYF
V gene: TRBV11-3; clone size: -; D gene: -; J gene: TRBJ2-1; CDR3 DNA: TGTGCCAGCAGCTTTTCCAGGGTAGGTGAGCAGTTCTTC; CDR3 protein: CASSFSRVGEQFF
V gene: TRBV5-1; clone size: -; D gene: TRBD1; J gene: TRBJ1-2; CDR3 DNA: TGCGCCAGCAGCCCGACAGGGGGCCTCAACTATGGCTACACCTTC; CDR3 protein: CASSPTGGLNYGYTF
V gene: TRBV5-4; clone size: -; D gene: -; J gene: TRBJ2-7; CDR3 DNA: TGTGCCAGCAGCTTGGGAGGGAGTACCTACGAGCAGTACTTC; CDR3 protein: CASSLGGSTYEQYF
V gene: TRBV2; clone size: once; D gene: -; J gene: TRBJ2-5; CDR3 DNA: TGTGCCAGCAGTGAACAGGGAGCTCCGGGGGAGACCCAGTACTTC; CDR3 protein: CASSEQGAPGETQYF